The 3 T cell receptor beta chains presented below share a single source sample, sequenced in a study of identical twins (dated by TCRdb to about 2016). The library was made by 5' RACE. Instrument on record: Illumina HiSeq 2000. The public reads were reanalyzed by TCRdb: fastp trimming at Q25, MiXCR alignment, in-frame beta chains only. When rows share a CDR3 protein, they turn into one entry using the most common DNA and genes. The sample yields 250,000 or so distinct CDR3 sequences; approximately 12% were counted once. 4% of the sample rests with the top ten. These data also featured in a second study, about yellow fever vaccine responses in identical twins.

Sequenced input: memory (CD45RO+) T cells sorted from blood. The cell subset or site label on this specimen signifies: CD45RO+ enriched T cells. These receptors originate from a woman aged 18 to 35 in good health.

The genes are TRBV15 and TRBJ2-3, with 14 nucleotides matching TRBD2. The CDR3 runs to 17 residues. Losses at the gene ends were 4 bases for V and 4 bases for J; bases not matched to a gene: 7. Germline V gene sequence: CDR1 LNHNV, CDR2 YYDKDF (reference sequence). CDR3 in amino acids: CATSKGTSGSFADTQYF. For the CDR3, the DNA is TGTGCCACCAGCAAAGGGACTAGCGGGAGTTTTGCAGATACGCAGTATTTT.

This rearrangement joins TRBV29-1 to TRBJ2-7, with D possibly being TRBD1 (6 bases). The CDR3 covers 12 residues. CDR1 SQVTM and CDR2 ANQGSEA come from the germline V gene. Trimming took 3 bases from V and 9 from J, leaving 15 bases between them. CDR3 sequence: CSVDTDPGAQYF. Written as DNA, the CDR3 is TGCAGCGTTGATACGGACCCAGGGGCGCAGTACTTC.

Worth noting for this clonotype: The junction differs from germline at one of its ends, possibly a read error. This chain uses TRBV10-1 with TRBJ2-7; the D is unclear. This CDR3 contains 10 residues. Germline CDR1 and CDR2: WNHNN and SYGVQD (reference sequence). CDR3 residues: CASSGSFLHF. CDR3 DNA sequence: TGCGCCAGCAGTGGGTCCTTCCTGCACTTC.